The present T cell receptor (beta chain) was sequenced within a study of blood T cell repertoires in COVID-19. Study-wide background: From the United States, Italy and Spain came samples of acute and convalescent COVID-19. The analysed material was cDNA or gDNA that came from T cells, B-cell-depleted T cells, or PBMCs.

Germline CDR1 GTSNPN, CDR2 SVGIG (reference sequence). V gave up 0 bases and J gave up 11 bases, with 10 bases separating them. This CDR3 spans 11 amino acids. Per the original data handling: Amplified reference gene primers provided the basis for estimating nucleated cell counts. Some clones are missing from TCRdb's copy, which holds only in-frame ones; the method was immunoSEQ multiplex PCR. The DNA gave D and trimming, while V, J and clone size come from that table. This sample carries 100,000 or so clones, approximately 81% of them seen once, and the ten largest clones take 37%. The specimen was peripheral blood. The origin of this receptor is a man at least 80 years old with acute or convalescent COVID-19. The gene calls are TRBV30 and TRBJ1-1; D gene unclear. CDR3: CAWSVLRGAFF. CDR3 bases: TGTGCCTGGAGTGTTCTCAGAGGCGCTTTCTTT.